The clone carrying this TCR beta chain was seen only a few times. The CDR3 loop spans 14 amino acids. Looked up from germline, CDR1 is PRHDT and CDR2 is FYEKMQ (reference sequence). V lost 8 bases and J 4 bases, leaving 17 bases between the germline ends. Assay used: immunoSEQ multiplex PCR; TCRdb lists only in-frame clones, some missing. The sample has roughly 59,000 clones, around 81% seen once. This entry comes from a study of blood T cell repertoires in COVID-19. Across the whole study: The samples span acute and convalescent COVID-19 from the United States, Italy and Spain. Nucleic acid was either cDNA or gDNA, and it came from T cells, B-cell-depleted T cells, or PBMCs.

This TCR was recovered from a woman aged 80 or over with acute or convalescent COVID-19. This chain joins TRBV13 and TRBJ1-1; D may be TRBD1 (5 bases). The specimen was peripheral blood. CDR3: CASRRGNFATEAFF. Written as DNA, the CDR3 is TGTGCCAGCCGTAGGGGAAACTTTGCCACTGAAGCTTTCTTT.